Below are 23 T cell receptor beta chains sequenced from a single sample in a study of shared clonotypes between healthy human individuals. Repertoires were generated with immunoSEQ multiplex PCR, while TCRdb's copy carries only in-frame clones and drops some. The profile shows over 400,000 clones, over 75% of them singletons. The sequencing input was PBMCs. The origin of the receptors is a woman aged 40-49 years in good health. Some clones in this sample may be carry-over from other donors' samples.

The chain couples TRBV6-1 to TRBJ2-3; TRBD2 agrees at 11 bases. This CDR3 comprises 16 residues. In germline, CDR1 is MNHNS, CDR2 SASEGT. J was trimmed by 8 bases and V by 2 bases; bases with no gene match: 9. The DNA of the CDR3 is TGTGCCAGCAGTGAAAACACTAGCGGGAGTTTCGCTACGCAGTATTTT. Amino acids: CASSENTSGSFATQYF.

V and J are TRBV7-8 and TRBJ1-2; tentatively, D is TRBD1 (5 bases). This CDR3 is built from 15 residues. V lost 2 bases to trimming and J lost 5 bases, with 15 bases between them. Germline V lookup: CDR1 SGHVS, CDR2 FQNEAQ. CDR3 in amino acids: CASSLRWARDYGYTF. The CDR3 bases are TGTGCCAGCAGCTTAAGGTGGGCCAGGGATTATGGCTACACCTTC.

The J gene is TRBJ2-7, the V gene TRBV19; TRBD2 is a possible D gene (6 bases). The CDR3 runs 16 residues. V gave up 5 bases and J gave up 0 bases, with 17 bases separating them. Germline assignment: CDR1 LNHDA and CDR2 SQIVND (reference sequence). This CDR3 reads CASSSWGGQGSYEQYF. DNA of the CDR3: TGTGCCAGTAGTTCCTGGGGAGGCCAGGGCTCCTACGAGCAGTACTTC.

This chain uses TRBV5-6 with TRBJ1-2; 9 nucleotides align to TRBD1. The V gene's germline CDR1 is SGHDT and CDR2 YYEEEE. The CDR3 consists of 13 residues. J lost 6 bases, V lost 4 bases, and 4 bases had no gene match. The CDR3 region is CASSQTGGDGYTF. DNA for the CDR3: TGTGCCAGCAGCCAGACAGGGGGTGATGGCTACACCTTC.

The genes are TRBV7-6 and TRBJ2-7; weak D call: TRBD2 (5 bases). Trimming shortened V by 1 base and J by 7 bases, and 14 bases separated the two germline ends. CDR1 and CDR2 from the germline V gene are SGHVS and FNYEAQ. The CDR3 covers 14 residues. The DNA of the CDR3 is TGTGCCAGCAGCTTAGGCTGGGCTACGGGGGAGCAGTACTTC. This translates into CASSLGWATGEQYF.

Turning to this clone: A far larger clone is one nucleotide away, so this likely arose from a read error. V and J are TRBV30 and TRBJ1-1; TRBD1 might be the D (5 bases). Germline assignment: CDR1 GTSNPN and CDR2 SVGIG (reference sequence). This CDR3 spans 15 amino acids. CDR3 DNA sequence: TGTGCCTGGAGCTTACCTTTGGGACTTAACACTGTAGCTTTCTTT. It codes for CAWSLPLGLNTVAFF.

Remarks on this clone: A much larger clone sits a single nucleotide away, making a read error possible. This chain connects TRBV9 to TRBJ2-5; TRBD2 matches at 11 bases. Germline V gene data show CDR1 as SGDLS and CDR2 as YYNGEE. This CDR3 has 15 residues. The CDR3 nucleotides read TGTGCCAGCAGCGTATCGGGGACTAGCGGTGAGACCCATTACTTC. Its translation is CASSVSGTSGETHYF.

This clone was detected ten times or more. The gene calls are TRBV29-1 and TRBJ2-7; D not resolved. The CDR3 runs 10 residues. V was shortened by 5 bases and J by 3 bases, with 5 bases between the two germline ends. Germline-derived CDR1 and CDR2 are SQVTM and ANQGSEA. The DNA for the CDR3 is TGCAGCGTTCTAGGCTACGAGCAGTACTTC. This translates into CSVLGYEQYF.

The chain has TRBV28 and TRBJ2-7, with TRBD2 identical over 12 bases. J lost 7 bases, V lost 5 bases, and 6 bases had no gene match. CDR1 is MDHEN and CDR2 is SYDVKM in the germline V gene. This CDR3 region has 14 residues. The CDR3: CASSRLAGAEEQYF. CDR3 in DNA: TGTGCCAGCAGTAGACTAGCGGGAGCCGAGGAGCAGTACTTC.

Points on this clone: It is likely a read error: a sequence one base away is far more abundant. Other nucleotide sequences from this sample produce the same CDR3. V gene TRBV29-1 combines with J gene TRBJ1-2; possibly TRBD1 for D (6 bases). The CDR3 totals 14 residues. The germline V gene encodes CDR1 SQVTM and CDR2 ANQGSEA. The CDR3 nucleotides read TGCAGCGTTACCTCCCTCCGGGACAACGATGGCTACACATTC. Residues: CSVTSLRDNDGYTF.

The V gene is TRBV5-4, the J gene TRBJ2-5; TRBD2 matches at 13 bases. The germline V gene encodes CDR1 SGHNT and CDR2 YYREEE (reference sequence). The junction had 6 bases not matched to a gene; V was cut back by 2 bases and J by 5 bases. CDR3 length: 16 amino acids. CDR3 sequence reads: CASSFRTSGSRETQYF. Here the CDR3 DNA reads TGTGCCAGCAGCTTCAGGACTAGCGGGAGCAGGGAGACCCAGTACTTC.

Written as DNA, the CDR3 is TGTGCCAGCAGTTGGGACAGGGGCGAAAAACTGTTTTTT. Protein: CASSWDRGEKLFF. This sequence joins TRBV27 and TRBJ1-4; 10 nucleotides line up with TRBD1. This CDR3 region has 13 residues. CDR1 is MNHEY, CDR2 SMNVEV, per germline (reference sequence). Trimming cost V 4 bases and J 8 bases; bases outside gene matches: 1.

The gene calls are TRBV20-1 and TRBJ2-5; D is unclear. V lost 8 bases and J 2 bases, leaving 9 bases between the germline ends. This CDR3 has 11 residues. Per the germline V gene, CDR1 is DFQATT and CDR2 is SNEGSKA (reference sequence). CDR3 nucleotide sequence: TGCAGTACTGGGCCGCAAGAGACCCAGTACTTC. This translates into CSTGPQETQYF.

The V gene is TRBV9, the J gene TRBJ2-3, with D possibly being TRBD2 (5 bases). CDR1 and CDR2 from the germline V gene are SGDLS and YYNGEE. This CDR3 is 15 amino acids long. With 0 bases removed from V and 4 bases from J, the gap between germline ends came to 12 bases. The CDR3 nucleotides read TGTGCCAGCAGCGTAGGTAGCCCGAGGGCAGATACGCAGTATTTT. This codes for CASSVGSPRADTQYF.

As to this clone: A far more abundant clone sits one base away, making this likely a read error. Other DNA sequences in this sample translate to the same CDR3. V and J are TRBV10-3 and TRBJ1-1; 7 bases agree with TRBD1. Germline assignment: CDR1 ENHRY and CDR2 SYGVKD. This CDR3 has 14 amino acids. CDR3 residues: CAISAGTVNTEAFF. The CDR3 DNA reads as TGTGCCATCAGTGCCGGGACAGTGAACACTGAAGCCTTCTTT.

The chain couples TRBV7-9 to TRBJ2-7, with TRBD2 as a possible D gene (5 bases). The V and J ends lost 4 bases and 0 bases respectively, with 13 bases between them. Germline CDR1 and CDR2: SEHNR and FQNEAQ (reference sequence). The CDR3 loop spans 15 amino acids. The CDR3 bases are TGTGCCAGCAGCTCCTGGGATGGGAGCTCCTACGAGCAGTACTTC. This translates into CASSSWDGSSYEQYF.

Details on this clone: A far larger clone differs by one base, so this is likely a read error. V usage is TRBV25-1 and J usage is TRBJ2-3; TRBD1 or TRBD2 may be the D gene (6 bases each). Per the germline V gene, CDR1 is MGHDK and CDR2 is SYGVNS. Trimming took 2 bases from V and 5 from J, leaving 14 bases between them. The CDR3 is made up of 15 amino acids. The CDR3 sequence: CASSERDRGVDTQYF. The DNA for the CDR3 is TGTGCCAGCAGTGAACGGGATAGGGGGGTAGATACGCAGTATTTT. The full variable domain, in which reference TRBV25-1 and TRBJ2-3 provide the parts outside the CDR3, is EADIYQTPRYLVIGTGKKITLECSQTMGHDKMYWYQQDPGMELHLIHYSYGVNSTEKGDLSSESTVSRIRTEHFPLTLESARPSHTSQYLCASSERDRGVDTQYFGPGTRLTVL.

The rearrangement links TRBV2 to TRBJ2-7; TRBD1 is a possible D gene (6 bases). V was pared by 8 bases and J by 7 bases, with 18 bases between. Per germline, CDR1 SNHLY and CDR2 FYNNEI. The CDR3 is 13 residues long. CDR3 protein: CASRTDRTGEQYF. The CDR3 DNA sequence: TGTGCCAGCCGGACAGACAGGACGGGGGAGCAGTACTTC.

On this clone itself: This likely reflects a read error, since a far larger clone is one base away. Other nucleotide sequences in the sample specify the same CDR3. The V and J genes are TRBV4-2 and TRBJ2-2, with 9 nucleotides matching TRBD2. In germline, CDR1 is LGHNA, CDR2 YNFKEQ. V was clipped by 3 bases and J by 1 base; unmatched bases: 9. The CDR3 is made up of 18 amino acids. The CDR3 reads CASSQGSGLALNTGELFF. The CDR3 DNA sequence: TGTGCCAGCAGCCAGGGGTCGGGACTAGCCTTGAACACCGGGGAGCTGTTTTTT.

Comment on this clone: Only one base separates this from a far larger clonotype, so it likely reflects a read error. Other DNA sequences of this sample code for an identical CDR3. This chain connects TRBV19 to TRBJ1-1; D is possibly TRBD1 (6 bases). The CDR3 is 15 amino acids. Trimming took 8 bases from V and 2 from J, leaving 18 bases between them. From germline, CDR1 is LNHDA and CDR2 SQIVND (reference sequence). CDR3 sequence: CASSPWGTSNTEAFF. The CDR3 bases are TGTGCCAGTTCCCCTTGGGGGACATCTAACACTGAAGCTTTCTTT.

The rearrangement uses TRBV28 and TRBJ2-7, with 8 nucleotides matching TRBD2. The CDR3 loop spans 15 amino acids. Germline V gene sequence: CDR1 MDHEN, CDR2 SYDVKM. The junction had 11 bases not matched to a gene; V was cut back by 7 bases and J by 3 bases. The DNA of the CDR3 is TGTGCCAGCACTCTAGGAGCGGGGGAGGGCTACGAGCAGTACTTC. Translating it yields CASTLGAGEGYEQYF.

This sequence joins TRBV2 and TRBJ1-2; the D is unclear. V lost 3 bases and J lost 6, with 14 bases in between. This CDR3 is built from 14 residues. Germline loops: CDR1 SNHLY, CDR2 FYNNEI. Written as DNA, the CDR3 is TGTGCCAGCAGTGATGCGTCTCTTTGGGATGGCTACACCTTC. This codes for CASSDASLWDGYTF.

V usage is TRBV9 and J usage is TRBJ2-1; D ambiguous. CDR3 length: 15 amino acids. CDR1 is SGDLS, CDR2 YYNGEE, per germline. V lost 3 bases and J 4 bases, leaving 14 bases between the germline ends. The CDR3 loop reads CASSAASGSYNEQFF. DNA of the CDR3: TGTGCCAGCAGCGCCGCCTCAGGCTCATACAATGAGCAGTTCTTC.